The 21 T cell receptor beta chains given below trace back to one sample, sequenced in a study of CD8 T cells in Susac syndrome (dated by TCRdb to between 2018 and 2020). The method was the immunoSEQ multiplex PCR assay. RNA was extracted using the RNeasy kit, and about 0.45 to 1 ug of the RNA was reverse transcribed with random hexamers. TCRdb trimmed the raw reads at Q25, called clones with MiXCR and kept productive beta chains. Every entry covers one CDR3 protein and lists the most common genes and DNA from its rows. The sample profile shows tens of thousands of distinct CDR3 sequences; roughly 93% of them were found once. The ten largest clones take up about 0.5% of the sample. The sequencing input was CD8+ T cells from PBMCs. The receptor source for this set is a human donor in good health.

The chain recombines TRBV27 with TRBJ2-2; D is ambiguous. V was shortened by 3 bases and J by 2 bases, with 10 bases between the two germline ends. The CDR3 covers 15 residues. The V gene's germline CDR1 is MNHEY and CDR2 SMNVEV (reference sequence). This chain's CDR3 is CASSFIGGNTGELFF. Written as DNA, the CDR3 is TGTGCCAGCAGTTTTATAGGCGGAAACACCGGGGAGCTGTTTTTT.

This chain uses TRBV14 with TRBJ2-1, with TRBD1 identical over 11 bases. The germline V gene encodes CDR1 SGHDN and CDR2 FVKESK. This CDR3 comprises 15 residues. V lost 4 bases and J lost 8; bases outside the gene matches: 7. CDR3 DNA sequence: TGTGCCAGCAGCCGGGACAGGGGGAGGATCGATGAGCAGTTCTTC. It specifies CASSRDRGRIDEQFF.

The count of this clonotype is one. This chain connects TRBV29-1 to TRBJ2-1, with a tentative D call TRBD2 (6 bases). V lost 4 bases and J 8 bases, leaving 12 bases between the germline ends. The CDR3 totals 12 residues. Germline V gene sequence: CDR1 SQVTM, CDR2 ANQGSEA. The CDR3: CSVVAAVDEQFF. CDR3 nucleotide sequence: TGCAGCGTTGTAGCGGCAGTGGATGAGCAGTTCTTC.

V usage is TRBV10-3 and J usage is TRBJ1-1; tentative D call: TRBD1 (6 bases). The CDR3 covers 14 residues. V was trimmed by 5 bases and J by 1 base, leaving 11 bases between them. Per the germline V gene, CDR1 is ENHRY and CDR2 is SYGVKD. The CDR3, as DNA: TGTGCCATCAGTACCGGGACAAAGAACACTGAAGCTTTCTTT. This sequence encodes CAISTGTKNTEAFF.

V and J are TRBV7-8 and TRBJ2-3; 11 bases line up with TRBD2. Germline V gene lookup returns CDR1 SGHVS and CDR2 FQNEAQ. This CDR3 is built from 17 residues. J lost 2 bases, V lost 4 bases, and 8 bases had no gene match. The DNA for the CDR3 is TGTGCCAGCAGCTCGTCCCGACTAGCGGGAAACACAGATACGCAGTATTTT. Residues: CASSSSRLAGNTDTQYF.

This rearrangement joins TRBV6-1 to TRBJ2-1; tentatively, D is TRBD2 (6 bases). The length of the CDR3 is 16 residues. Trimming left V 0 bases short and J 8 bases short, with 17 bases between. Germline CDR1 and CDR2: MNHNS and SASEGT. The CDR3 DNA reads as TGTGCCAGCAGTGAAGCATCACGGGAGCCTCCCGATGAGCAGTTCTTC. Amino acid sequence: CASSEASREPPDEQFF.

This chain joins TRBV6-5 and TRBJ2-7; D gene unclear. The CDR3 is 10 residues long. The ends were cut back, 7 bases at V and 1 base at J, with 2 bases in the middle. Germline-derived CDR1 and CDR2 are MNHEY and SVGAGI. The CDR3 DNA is TGTGCCAGCAATTCCTACGAGCAGTACTTC. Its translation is CASNSYEQYF.

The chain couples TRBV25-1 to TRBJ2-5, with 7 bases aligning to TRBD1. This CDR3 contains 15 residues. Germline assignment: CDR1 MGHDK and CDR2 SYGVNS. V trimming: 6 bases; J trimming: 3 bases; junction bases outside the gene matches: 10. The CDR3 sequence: CASSPFGTEEETQYF. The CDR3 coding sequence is TGTGCCAGCAGCCCCTTCGGGACAGAAGAAGAGACCCAGTACTTC.

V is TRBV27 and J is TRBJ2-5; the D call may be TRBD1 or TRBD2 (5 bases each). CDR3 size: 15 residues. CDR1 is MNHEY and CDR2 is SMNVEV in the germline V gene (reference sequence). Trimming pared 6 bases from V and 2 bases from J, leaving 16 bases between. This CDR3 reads CASSLNPGRQETQYF. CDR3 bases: TGTGCCAGCAGCCTGAATCCGGGACGGCAAGAGACCCAGTACTTC.

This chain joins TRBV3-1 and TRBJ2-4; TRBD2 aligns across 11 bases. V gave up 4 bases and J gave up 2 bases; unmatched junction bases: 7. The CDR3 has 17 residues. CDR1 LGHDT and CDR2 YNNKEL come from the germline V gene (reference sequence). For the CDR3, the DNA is TGTGCCAGCAGCCTCGGGACTAGCGGTCTAACCAAAAACATTCAGTACTTC. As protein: CASSLGTSGLTKNIQYF.

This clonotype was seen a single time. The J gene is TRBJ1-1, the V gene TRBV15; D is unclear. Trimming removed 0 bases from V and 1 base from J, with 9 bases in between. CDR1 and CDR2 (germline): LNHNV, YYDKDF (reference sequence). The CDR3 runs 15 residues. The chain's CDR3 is CATSRDPIQNTEAFF. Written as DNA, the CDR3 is TGTGCCACCAGCAGAGATCCCATCCAGAACACTGAAGCTTTCTTT.

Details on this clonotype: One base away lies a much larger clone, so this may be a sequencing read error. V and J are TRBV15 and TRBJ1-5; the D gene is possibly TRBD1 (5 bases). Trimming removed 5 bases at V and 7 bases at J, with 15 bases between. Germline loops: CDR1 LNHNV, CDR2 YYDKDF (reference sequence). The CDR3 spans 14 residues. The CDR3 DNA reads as TGTGCCACCAGCGAGGGGCCGGGCGACCAGCCCCAGCATTTT. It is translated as CATSEGPGDQPQHF.

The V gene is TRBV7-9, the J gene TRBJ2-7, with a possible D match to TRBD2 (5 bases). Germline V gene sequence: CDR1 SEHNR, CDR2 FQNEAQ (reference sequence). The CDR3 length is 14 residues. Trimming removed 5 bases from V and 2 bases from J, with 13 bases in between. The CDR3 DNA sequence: TGTGCCAGCAGCCCCAGTGGGAGAGCCTACGAGCAGTACTTC. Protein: CASSPSGRAYEQYF.

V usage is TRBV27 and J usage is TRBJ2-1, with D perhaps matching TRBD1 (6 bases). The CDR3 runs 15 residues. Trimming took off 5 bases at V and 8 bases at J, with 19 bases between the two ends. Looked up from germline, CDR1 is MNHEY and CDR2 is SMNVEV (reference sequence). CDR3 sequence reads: CASSTSSDEGDEQFF. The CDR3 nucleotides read TGTGCCAGCAGTACGTCCTCAGATGAGGGGGATGAGCAGTTCTTC.

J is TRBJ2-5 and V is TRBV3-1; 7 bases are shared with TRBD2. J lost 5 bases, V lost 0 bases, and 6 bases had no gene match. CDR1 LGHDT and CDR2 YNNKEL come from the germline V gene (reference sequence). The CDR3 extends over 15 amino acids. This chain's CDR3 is CASSQDFAGVETQYF. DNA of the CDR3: TGTGCCAGCAGCCAAGATTTCGCGGGGGTGGAGACCCAGTACTTC.

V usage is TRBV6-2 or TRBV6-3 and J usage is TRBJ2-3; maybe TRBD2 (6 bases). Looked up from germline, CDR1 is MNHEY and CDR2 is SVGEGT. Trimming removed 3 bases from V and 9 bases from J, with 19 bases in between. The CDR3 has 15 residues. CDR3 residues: CASSYTRGWDGTQYF. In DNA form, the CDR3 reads TGTGCCAGCAGTTATACGCGGGGTTGGGATGGAACGCAGTATTTT.

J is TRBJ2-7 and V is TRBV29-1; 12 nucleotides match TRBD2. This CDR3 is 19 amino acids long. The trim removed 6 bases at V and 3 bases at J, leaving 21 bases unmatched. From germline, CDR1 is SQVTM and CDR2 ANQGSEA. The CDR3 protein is CSVQERGLAGGGFDYEQYF. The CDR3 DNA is TGCAGCGTACAGGAGAGGGGACTAGCGGGTGGCGGGTTCGACTACGAGCAGTACTTC.

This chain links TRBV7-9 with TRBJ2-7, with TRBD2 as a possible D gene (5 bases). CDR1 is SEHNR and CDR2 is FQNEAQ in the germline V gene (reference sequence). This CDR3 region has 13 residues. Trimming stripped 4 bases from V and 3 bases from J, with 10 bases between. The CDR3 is CASSSGRGYEQYF. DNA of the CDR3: TGTGCCAGCAGCTCCGGACGGGGCTACGAGCAGTACTTC.

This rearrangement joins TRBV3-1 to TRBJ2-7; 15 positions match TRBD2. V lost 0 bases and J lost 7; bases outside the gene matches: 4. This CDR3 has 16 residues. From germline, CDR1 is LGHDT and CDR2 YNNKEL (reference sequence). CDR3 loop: CASSQDWTSGRGEQYF. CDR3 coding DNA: TGTGCCAGCAGCCAAGATTGGACTAGCGGGAGGGGTGAGCAGTACTTC.

CDR3 bases: TGCGCCAGCAGCGATACCTCCGGGGGCGCCTGGACCGAGCAGTACTTC. It yields the protein CASSDTSGGAWTEQYF. The chain recombines TRBV5-1 with TRBJ2-7; D possibly matches TRBD1 or TRBD2 (6 bases each). V was pared by 4 bases and J by 6 bases, with 23 bases between. Germline V CDR1 and CDR2: SGHRS, YFSETQ. CDR3 length: 16 residues.

CDR3 DNA: TGTGCCACCAGCAAGTCTAGCAATCAGCCCCAGCATTTT. Its translation is CATSKSSNQPQHF. The V and J genes are TRBV15 and TRBJ1-5; D gene ambiguous. Germline lookup yields CDR1 LNHNV and CDR2 YYDKDF (reference sequence). V dropped 4 bases and J dropped 0 bases, with 4 bases sitting between them. The CDR3 runs to 13 residues.